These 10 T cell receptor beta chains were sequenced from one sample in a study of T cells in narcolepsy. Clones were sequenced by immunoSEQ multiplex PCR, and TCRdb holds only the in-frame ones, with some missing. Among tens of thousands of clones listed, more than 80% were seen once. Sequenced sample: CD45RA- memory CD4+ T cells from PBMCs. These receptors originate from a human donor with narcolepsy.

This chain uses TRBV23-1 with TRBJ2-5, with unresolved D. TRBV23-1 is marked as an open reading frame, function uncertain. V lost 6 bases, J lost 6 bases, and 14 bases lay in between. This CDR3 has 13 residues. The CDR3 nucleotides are TGCGCCAGCAGCTGCCGTCCGGTAAAGACCCAGTACTTC. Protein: CASSCRPVKTQYF.

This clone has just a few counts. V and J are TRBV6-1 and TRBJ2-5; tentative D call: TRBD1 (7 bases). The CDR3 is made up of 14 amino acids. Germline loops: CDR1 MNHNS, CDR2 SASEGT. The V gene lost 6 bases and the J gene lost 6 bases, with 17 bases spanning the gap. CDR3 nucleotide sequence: TGTGCCAGCAGCCCGCGACAGGGAGGACAGACCCAGTACTTC. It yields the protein CASSPRQGGQTQYF.

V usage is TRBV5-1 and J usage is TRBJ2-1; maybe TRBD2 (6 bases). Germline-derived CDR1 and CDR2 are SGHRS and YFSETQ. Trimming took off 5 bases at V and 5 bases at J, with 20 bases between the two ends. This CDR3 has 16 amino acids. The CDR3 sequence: CASRSGGTGDNNEQFF. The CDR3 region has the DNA TGCGCCAGCAGATCGGGTGGGACGGGAGACAACAATGAGCAGTTCTTC.

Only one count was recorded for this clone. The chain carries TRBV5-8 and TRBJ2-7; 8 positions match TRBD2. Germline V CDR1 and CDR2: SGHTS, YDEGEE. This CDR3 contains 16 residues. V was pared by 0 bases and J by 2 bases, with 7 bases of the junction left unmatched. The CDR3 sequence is CASSLVQVGGAYEQYF. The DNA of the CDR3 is TGTGCCAGCAGCTTGGTCCAGGTCGGGGGGGCCTACGAGCAGTACTTC.

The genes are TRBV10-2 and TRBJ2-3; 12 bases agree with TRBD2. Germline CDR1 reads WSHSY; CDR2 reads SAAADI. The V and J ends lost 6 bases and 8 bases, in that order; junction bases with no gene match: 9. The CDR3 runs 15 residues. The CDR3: CASRLAGGSLGTQYF. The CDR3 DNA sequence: TGCGCCAGCAGACTAGCGGGGGGATCTTTAGGTACGCAGTATTTT.

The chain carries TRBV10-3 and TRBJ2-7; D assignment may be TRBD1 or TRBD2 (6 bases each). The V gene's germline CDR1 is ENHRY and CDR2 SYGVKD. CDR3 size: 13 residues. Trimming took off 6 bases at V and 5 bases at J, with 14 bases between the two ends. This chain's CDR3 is CAIRKGGGHEQYV. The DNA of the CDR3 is TGTGCCATCAGGAAGGGGGGTGGCCACGAGCAGTACGTC.

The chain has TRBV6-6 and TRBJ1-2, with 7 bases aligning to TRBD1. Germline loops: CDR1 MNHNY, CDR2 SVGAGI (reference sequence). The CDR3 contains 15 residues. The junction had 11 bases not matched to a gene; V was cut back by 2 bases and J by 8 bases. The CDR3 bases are TGTGCCAGCAGTTACCCGACCGGGACAGCGGGCGGCTACACCTTC. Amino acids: CASSYPTGTAGGYTF.

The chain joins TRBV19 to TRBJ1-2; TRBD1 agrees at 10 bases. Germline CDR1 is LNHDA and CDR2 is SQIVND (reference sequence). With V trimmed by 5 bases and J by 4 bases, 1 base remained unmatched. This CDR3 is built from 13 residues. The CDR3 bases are TGTGCCAGTAGTGGGACAGGGGCCTATGGCTACACCTTC. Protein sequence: CASSGTGAYGYTF.

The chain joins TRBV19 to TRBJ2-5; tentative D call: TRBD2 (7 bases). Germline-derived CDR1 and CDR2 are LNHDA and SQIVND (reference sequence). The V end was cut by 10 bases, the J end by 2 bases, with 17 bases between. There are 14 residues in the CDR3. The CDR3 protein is CATTWGGPQETQYF. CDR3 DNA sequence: TGTGCCACGACCTGGGGGGGCCCTCAAGAGACCCAGTACTTC.

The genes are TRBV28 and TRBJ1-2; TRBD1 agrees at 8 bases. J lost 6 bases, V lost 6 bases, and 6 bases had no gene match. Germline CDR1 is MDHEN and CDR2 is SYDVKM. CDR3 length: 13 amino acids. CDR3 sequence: CASRPTGVDGYTF. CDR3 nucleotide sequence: TGTGCCAGCAGACCGACAGGGGTAGATGGCTACACCTTC.